This TCR beta chain was sequenced for a study of T cell repertoires in ileal Crohn's disease. General observations from the study: Clonality above 26.8% at surgery always came with endoscopic recurrence.

Comment on this clone: What it binds is unknown.

Germline values: CDR1 SGHAT, CDR2 FQNNGV. The J segment lost 9 bases and the V segment lost 8 bases, leaving 10 bases of the junction unmatched. The CDR3 covers 15 residues. Time point of the sample: neoterminal ileum biopsy at postoperative endoscopy, about 6 months after surgery. Measured with immunoSEQ multiplex PCR; TCRdb has only the in-frame clones, and not every one. The sample records about 62,000 clones, roughly 91% being singletons. The chain recombines TRBV11-2 with TRBJ2-1, with 13 bases that match TRBD2. Sequenced: ileal tissue. The source of this sequence is an adult with Crohn's disease. In nucleotides, the CDR3 is TGTGCCAGCTCTATTGGGACTAGCGGGATGAGTGAGCAGTTCTTC. Encoded protein: CASSIGTSGMSEQFF.